This T cell receptor (beta chain) derives from a study of T cells in Graves' hyperthyroidism and ophthalmopathy. Notes on the study in general: Stable hyperthyroidism and ophthalmopathy were separated using 13 V-J signatures.

It was RNA transcripts that yielded the amplified TCR beta CDR3 regions. Carried out on the TCR CDR3, a first-round RT-PCR used the HTBI primer set. Each CDR3 protein is one row after TCRdb ran MiXCR on the multiplex PCR reads. The sample holds 350,000 or so distinct CDR3 sequences, around a sixth seen once. Of note for this clonotype: Antigen specificity is unknown.

Germline V gene data show CDR1 as SGHAT and CDR2 as FQNNGV. The CDR3 is 17 residues long. The trim removed 5 bases at V and 0 bases at J, leaving 9 bases unmatched. Patients aged 18 to 65 had newly diagnosed hyperthyroidism that had lasted under 2 months. Any patient presenting with uncontrolled infection, other autoimmune disease, pregnancy or lactation was left out. Diagnosis relied on clinical symptoms, serum thyroxine and TRAb, thyroid ultrasound and orbital computed tomography. The chain has TRBV11-2 and TRBJ2-3; 9 bases are a match to TRBD2. This sequence originates from a woman between 45 and 60 years old with Graves' hyperthyroidism. Sequenced: blood. For the CDR3, the DNA is TGTGCCAGCAGCCCCCGGACTAGCGCTTTGAGCACAGATACGCAGTATTTT. This gives the protein CASSPRTSALSTDTQYF.